This TCR beta chain derives from a study of identical twins (dated by TCRdb to about 2016). Looking at the study overall: To test whether fetal clonotypes persist, this study deep-sequenced TCR alpha and beta repertoires from monozygotic twins, from unrelated adults of various ages, and from cord blood. To rule out contamination, the twin experiments were replicated at different times with different library preparation protocols. What the work shows at the level of the full study, not this receptor alone: In monozygotic twins, out-of-frame TCR alpha sharing was systematically underestimated by recombination models, although the models agreed with sharing between unrelated individuals. The excess sharing between twins in beta out-of-frame sequences was weaker because fewer shared sequences reduced the signal-to-noise ratio. Fewer insertions were carried by abundant cord blood beta clonotypes, a similar but weaker trend appeared in young adult naive repertoires, and no such trend appeared in memory repertoires. Because the same donors could not be followed over many years, the conclusions relied on cross-sectional statistical analysis. Compared with coincidental sharing between unrelated individuals, out-of-frame TCR alpha sequences shared between twins showed an excess of sequences with low generation probability. Invariant T cells such as MAIT and iNKT could partly confound zero-insertion analyses, though diverse VJ usage argued against this for most clonotypes.

Every donor in the study was a healthy Caucasian. Three pairs of female monozygotic twins, all aged roughly 18 to 29 years, were included in the twin cohort. Positive isolation kits from Invitrogen were used to isolate CD4+ and CD8+ T cell populations. Library preparation was by 5' RACE. TCRdb lists the instrument as Illumina HiSeq 2000. A universal primer binding site was added through template switching, and the final cDNA carried a unique molecular identifier so that TCR cDNA molecules could be counted accurately. Specific primers in the conserved constant-segment region were used to synthesize first-strand cDNA for TCR alpha and beta chains. To control for contamination, every cDNA library carried two barcodes: a SMART-Mk sample barcode plus Illumina barcodes. TruSeq adapter sequences, together with Illumina sample barcodes, were added in two successive PCR steps. The Illumina HiSeq platform was used with custom primers to sequence TCR alpha and beta cDNA libraries. The authors processed their data as follows. MiGEC was used to process raw reads and extract unique molecular identifiers, and MiXCR was used to find CDR3 positions. For each individual, recombination models were inferred using an EM algorithm with the repgenHMM and IGoR tools. The analysis of shared clonotypes was done with the tcR package in R, with sharing normalized by the product of cloneset sizes. To study raw recombination free of thymic and clonal selection effects, out-of-frame nonproductive sequences were analyzed. The public sequencing data were trimmed at Q25 with fastp and processed into clonotypes with MiXCR by TCRdb, which kept only in-frame beta chains. A single entry per CDR3 protein holds the most common genes and DNA from its merged rows. These V and J calls are TCRdb output, not the study's own analysis. The sample profile shows 500,000 to 600,000 distinct CDR3 sequences; 20% to 25% of them were found once. Clones ranked in the top ten supply roughly 0.9% of the sample.

Regarding this clonotype: Its antigen is still unknown. No much larger clonotype is one base removed from it; base qualities were not supplied.

The CDR3 holds 15 amino acids from the cysteine to the phenylalanine. Left in the record is the CDR3 DNA by itself, 45 bases read in frame from the first base. Germline trimming amounts to 3 bases on V and 4 bases on J, with 6 as the count of junction bases outside the gene matches. CDR1 and CDR2 are drawn from the germline V gene: SGHRS, YFSETQ. The same sample was also used in a study of T cells expressing NK-cell markers. As that second paper reports: In sorted CD3+CD56+NKG2C+, CD3+CD56+NKG2C- and CD3+CD56-NKG2C+ T-cell subsets from 7 to 9 donors, TCR beta-chain repertoires were profiled. Among the eight sequenced donors, only one was HCMV-seronegative, while the other seven were HCMV-seropositive. To restrict sorting to alphabetaTCR-expressing T cells, an anti-gammadeltaTCR antibody was added in several experiments. In six donors, the dominant CD3+CD56+NKG2C+ clonotypes ranked among the top 10 CD8+ clonotypes, making up 1.0-7.0% of CD8+ T cells. Those dominant clonotypes were again the most abundant among CD3+CD56-NKG2C+ cells in a few donors, at about 28.3-65%. It remained unclear whether the expanded NKG2C-expressing T cell clones were specific for HCMV antigens. Randomly selected healthy volunteers, three men and five women, were used as the eight sequenced donors. HCMV serostatus was determined by detecting HCMV-specific IgG in serum with a commercial ELISA kit. MIGEC was used to demultiplex reads and group the reads by UMI, and MiTCR was used to assemble and quantify clonotypes. To exclude erroneous sequences, any TCR cDNA sequence not supported by at least two reads was discarded. The tcR package was used for downstream repertoire analysis, and clonotypes were matched across fractions by CDR3 nucleotide sequence plus V segment. Antigen specificity was annotated against VDJdb with VDJmatch, allowing one amino acid substitution in CDR3.

The rearranged segments are TRBV5-1 and TRBJ2-7; 11 bases in the middle match TRBD2. This TCR was sampled from a woman aged 18-29 years in good health. Specimen: CD4+ T cells sorted from blood. The CDR3 region reads CASSSASGRFYEQYF. The sequence in DNA is TGCGCCAGCAGCTCGGCTAGCGGGAGGTTTTACGAGCAGTACTTC.